The 31 T cell receptor beta chains given below trace back to one sample, sequenced in a study of graft-versus-host responses after intestinal transplantation. Repertoires were generated with immunoSEQ multiplex PCR, while TCRdb's copy carries only in-frame clones and drops some. The sample lists approximately 26,000 clones, about 81% occurring once. Their cognate antigens are unknown. The material was unstimulated CD4+ T cells sorted from spleen or lymph node cells, obtained before intestinal transplant. These TCRs come from a human donor who received an intestinal transplant.

Note on this clone: A junction end diverges from the germline sequence, so it may reflect a read error. The chain combines TRBV11-2 with TRBJ1-2; D unclear. Germline V CDR1 and CDR2: SGHAT, FQNNGV. The CDR3 is made up of 9 amino acids. CDR3 sequence: CASSQEANF. In nucleotides, the CDR3 is TGTGCCAGCAGCCAAGAGGCCAACTTC.

The CDR3 DNA follows: TGTGCCAGTAGTGAGGACAGGGGGCTAAATGGCTACACCTTC. This gives the protein CASSEDRGLNGYTF. V is TRBV19 and J is TRBJ1-2, with 11 bases lining up with TRBD1. The CDR3 is made up of 14 amino acids. The germline CDR1 and CDR2 sequences are LNHDA and SQIVND (reference sequence). With V trimmed by 5 bases and J by 6 bases, 5 bases remained unmatched.

The chain links TRBV28 to TRBJ2-2; 8 bases fit TRBD1. Germline CDR1 MDHEN, CDR2 SYDVKM. This CDR3 has 16 residues. Trimming at V came to 3 bases and at J to 1 base, leaving 4 bases not matched to a gene. CDR3 protein: CASSFQGAGNTGELFF. The CDR3 nucleotides read TGTGCCAGCAGTTTCCAGGGGGCCGGGAACACCGGGGAGCTGTTTTTT.

The sample holds a few counts of this clone. CDR3 nucleotides: TGTGCCAGCAGTGAAGCTAGGGTCCCCACTTACGAGCAGTACTTC. It yields the protein CASSEARVPTYEQYF. The chain recombines TRBV6-1 with TRBJ2-7; D is ambiguous. V lost 0 bases to trimming and J lost 4 bases, with 13 bases between them. CDR3 length equals 15 residues. Germline-derived CDR1 and CDR2 are MNHNS and SASEGT.

V is TRBV11-2 and J is TRBJ2-1; 14 bases line up with TRBD2. Germline-derived CDR1 and CDR2 are SGHAT and FQNNGV. V lost 6 bases, J lost 2 bases, and 6 bases stayed unmatched. This CDR3 region has 17 residues. The CDR3 is CASSYRLAGGTYNEQFF. The CDR3 DNA sequence: TGTGCCAGCAGTTATAGACTAGCGGGGGGGACCTACAATGAGCAGTTCTTC. The full variable domain, in which reference TRBV11-2 and TRBJ2-1 provide the parts outside the CDR3, is EAGVAQSPRYKIIEKRQSVAFWCNPISGHATLYWYQQILGQGPKLLIQFQNNGVVDDSQLPKDRFSAERLKGVDSTLKIQPAKLEDSAVYLCASSYRLAGGTYNEQFFGPGTRLTVL.

The V and J genes are TRBV6-5 and TRBJ1-2; 7 bases match TRBD1. After removal of 5 bases from V and 4 bases from J, the junction contained 7 bases not matched to a gene. CDR1 and CDR2 from the germline V gene are MNHEY and SVGAGI. The CDR3 extends over 14 amino acids. The CDR3 DNA follows: TGTGCCAGCAGTACCCTAGGGGGCGGCTATGGCTACACCTTC. Translating gives CASSTLGGGYGYTF.

The chain recombines TRBV7-9 with TRBJ2-7; D may correspond to TRBD1 or TRBD2 (5 bases each). In germline, CDR1 is SEHNR, CDR2 FQNEAQ (reference sequence). Trimming cost V 1 base and J 3 bases, with 25 bases left between them. CDR3 length equals 19 residues. CDR3 DNA: TGTGCCAGCAGCTTAGTCCCCCACCGGACATCGAGGGGAGACTACGAGCAGTACTTC. Its translation: CASSLVPHRTSRGDYEQYF.

The rearrangement uses TRBV28 and TRBJ2-1, with D possibly matching TRBD2 (5 bases). With 6 bases removed from V and 0 bases from J, the gap between germline ends came to 12 bases. CDR1 is MDHEN, CDR2 SYDVKM, per germline. CDR3 length: 15 residues. The CDR3 protein is CASSRLPSSYNEQFF. The DNA of the CDR3 is TGTGCCAGCAGCAGACTACCCAGCTCCTACAATGAGCAGTTCTTC.

The chain combines TRBV5-6 with TRBJ2-3; 9 nucleotides agree with TRBD2. The germline gives CDR1 SGHDT, CDR2 YYEEEE. The CDR3 covers 14 residues. J gave up 4 bases and V 0 bases, and 0 bases lay outside the gene matches. CDR3 sequence: CASSLGLAADTQYF. The CDR3 DNA follows: TGTGCCAGCAGCTTGGGACTAGCGGCAGATACGCAGTATTTT. Supplemented by reference TRBV5-6 and TRBJ2-3, the full variable domain reads DAGVTQSPTHLIKTRGQQVTLRCSPKSGHDTVSWYQQALGQGPQFIFQYYEEEERQRGNFPDRFSGHQFPNYSSELNVNALLLGDSALYLCASSLGLAADTQYFGPGTRLTVL.

In DNA form, the CDR3 reads TGTGCCAGCAGTGACTACGAATTGAACACTGAAGCTTTCTTT. Amino acid sequence: CASSDYELNTEAFF. The rearrangement joins TRBV6-1 to TRBJ1-1; D is uncertain. The V end was cut by 3 bases, the J end by 0 bases, with 8 bases between. Germline V lookup: CDR1 MNHNS, CDR2 SASEGT. The CDR3 sequence is 14 residues long.

The chain carries TRBV18 and TRBJ2-1; D might be TRBD1 or TRBD2, each matching 7 bases. Per germline, CDR1 KGHSH and CDR2 LQKENI. V was pared by 1 base and J by 6 bases, with 13 bases between. The CDR3 runs to 15 residues. CDR3 DNA: TGTGCCAGCTCACCACAGCAGGGGGGGGTCAATGAGCAGTTCTTC. Translated: CASSPQQGGVNEQFF.

The rearrangement joins TRBV6-1 to TRBJ1-2, with 7 nucleotides matching TRBD1. The V and J ends lost 7 bases and 8 bases, in that order; junction bases with no gene match: 7. The CDR3 is 12 residues long. From germline, CDR1 is MNHNS and CDR2 SASEGT. The CDR3 sequence is CASIRQGGGYTF. The DNA for the CDR3 is TGTGCCAGCATTAGACAGGGCGGCGGCTACACCTTC.

This clone was seen only once. The rearrangement links TRBV6-1 to TRBJ1-2, with 9 nucleotides matching TRBD1. The CDR3 runs 13 residues. The germline CDR1 and CDR2 sequences are MNHNS and SASEGT. J gave up 2 bases and V 10 bases, and 5 bases lay outside the gene matches. As DNA, the CDR3 is TGTGCCACGGGACAGGGAGGGAACTATGGCTACACCTTC. Translating it yields CATGQGGNYGYTF.

The rearrangement joins TRBV7-6 to TRBJ2-1, with no clear D. Trimming left V 2 bases short and J 5 bases short, with 13 bases between. This CDR3 contains 15 residues. The germline V gene encodes CDR1 SGHVS and CDR2 FNYEAQ. CDR3 region: CASSLSLGKHNEQFF. CDR3 in DNA: TGTGCCAGCAGCTTATCCCTTGGAAAGCACAATGAGCAGTTCTTC.

The V and J genes are TRBV5-1 and TRBJ1-2, with 8 nucleotides matching TRBD1. Trimming cost V 3 bases and J 4 bases; bases outside gene matches: 8. The CDR3 is 15 residues long. Per germline, CDR1 SGHRS and CDR2 YFSETQ. This chain's CDR3 is CASSSGQGLLYGYTF. In nucleotides, the CDR3 is TGCGCCAGCAGCTCCGGACAGGGCCTTCTCTATGGCTACACCTTC.

A few counts support this clone. V usage is TRBV6-5 and J usage is TRBJ2-7, with TRBD1 matching over 8 bases. This CDR3 has 15 residues. V was pared by 2 bases and J by 1 base, with 4 bases of the junction left unmatched. From germline, CDR1 is MNHEY and CDR2 SVGAGI. As DNA, the CDR3 is TGTGCCAGCAGTTACGAAAGGACAGGGTCCTACGAGCAGTACTTC. This translates into CASSYERTGSYEQYF.

The rearrangement joins TRBV27 to TRBJ1-2; 12 nucleotides agree with TRBD1. Unmatched junction bases numbered 8, after V lost 5 bases and J lost 7 bases. The CDR3 is 15 amino acids. Germline loops: CDR1 MNHEY, CDR2 SMNVEV (reference sequence). The CDR3 region is CASSRGQGAPRGYTF. The CDR3 DNA reads as TGTGCCAGCAGTCGGGGACAGGGGGCGCCTCGTGGCTACACCTTC.

The V call is TRBV6-5, the J call TRBJ2-3; TRBD2 matches at 7 bases. V lost 6 bases, J lost 0 bases, and 6 bases stayed unmatched. CDR3 length: 15 amino acids. CDR1 and CDR2 from the germline V gene are MNHEY and SVGAGI. In nucleotides, the CDR3 is TGTGCCAGCAGCCCGGGGGGACCTAGCACAGATACGCAGTATTTT. Translation: CASSPGGPSTDTQYF.

Only one count was recorded for this clone. This chain joins TRBV11-2 and TRBJ2-7, with 16 positions matching TRBD2. V trimming: 3 bases; J trimming: 2 bases; junction bases outside the gene matches: 4. The length of the CDR3 is 17 residues. Germline V CDR1 and CDR2: SGHAT, FQNNGV. The CDR3 DNA sequence: TGTGCCAGCAGCTTGGGGACTAGCGGGAGGGGAACCTACGAGCAGTACTTC. Encoded protein: CASSLGTSGRGTYEQYF.

The chain combines TRBV6-5 with TRBJ1-4; D may be TRBD1 (5 bases). Germline V gene lookup returns CDR1 MNHEY and CDR2 SVGAGI. With 0 bases removed from V and 8 bases from J, the gap between germline ends came to 10 bases. The CDR3 has 14 residues. The CDR3 sequence is CASSYSFRDEKLFF. The CDR3 DNA reads as TGTGCCAGCAGTTACTCGTTTAGGGACGAAAAACTGTTTTTT.

This sequence joins TRBV6-1 and TRBJ1-2, with 7 bases fitting TRBD1. The CDR3 totals 13 residues. Germline CDR1 MNHNS, CDR2 SASEGT. The junction had 1 base not matched to a gene; V was cut back by 1 base and J by 5 bases. The CDR3 bases are TGTGCCAGCAGTGAAGGACAGGGTTATGGCTACACCTTC. This translates into CASSEGQGYGYTF.

The rearrangement links TRBV29-1 to TRBJ2-1, with 10 positions matching TRBD1. The CDR3 is 12 residues long. Germline V gene data show CDR1 as SQVTM and CDR2 as ANQGSEA. Unmatched junction bases numbered 7, after V lost 5 bases and J lost 12 bases. CDR3 amino acids: CSVNRDRGGQFF. CDR3 DNA sequence: TGCAGCGTTAACCGGGACAGGGGAGGGCAGTTCTTC.

This chain uses TRBV5-1 with TRBJ1-1; TRBD1 is a possible D gene (6 bases). This CDR3 has 13 amino acids. Germline V lookup: CDR1 SGHRS, CDR2 YFSETQ. Trimming removed 2 bases at V and 6 bases at J, with 11 bases between. This CDR3 is CASSLQGVSEAFF. In nucleotides, the CDR3 is TGCGCCAGCAGCTTACAGGGTGTTTCTGAAGCTTTCTTT.

V and J are TRBV30 and TRBJ1-5; D possibly corresponds to TRBD1 (6 bases). Per the germline V gene, CDR1 is GTSNPN and CDR2 is SVGIG (reference sequence). The V end was cut by 5 bases, the J end by 0 bases, with 23 bases between. This CDR3 is 18 amino acids long. The CDR3 is CAWSRTPTGLFSNQPQHF. The CDR3, as DNA: TGTGCCTGGTCCAGGACCCCCACAGGGTTGTTTAGCAATCAGCCCCAGCATTTT.

The chain couples TRBV6-5 to TRBJ2-1; D call uncertain. The CDR3 is 11 amino acids. V shed 10 bases and J shed 5 bases, with 9 bases lying between them. Germline values: CDR1 MNHEY, CDR2 SVGAGI. This chain's CDR3 is CATTANNEQFF. The CDR3 DNA is TGTGCCACCACCGCAAACAATGAGCAGTTCTTC.

V usage is TRBV6-1 and J usage is TRBJ1-3; D unresolved. Deletions cut 2 bases from V and 0 bases from J, with 5 bases between. This CDR3 is built from 14 residues. Germline CDR1 is MNHNS and CDR2 is SASEGT. The CDR3 here is CASSEKVSGNTIYF. CDR3 coding DNA: TGTGCCAGCAGTGAAAAAGTCTCTGGAAACACCATATATTTT.

The chain has TRBV2 and TRBJ1-5; 10 nucleotides match TRBD1. Per the germline V gene, CDR1 is SNHLY and CDR2 is FYNNEI. V shed 6 bases and J 4 bases; nucleotides not matched to a gene: 6. The CDR3 runs to 15 residues. The CDR3: CASRTTGGLNQPQHF. CDR3 sequence (DNA): TGTGCCAGCAGGACGACAGGGGGCCTAAATCAGCCCCAGCATTTT.

The rearrangement joins TRBV6-7 to TRBJ2-6; TRBD2 matches 9 bases. TRBV6-7 is classed as an ORF, of uncertain function. The J segment lost 0 bases and the V segment lost 0 bases, leaving 6 bases of the junction unmatched. The CDR3 is made up of 19 amino acids. The CDR3 bases are TGTGCCAGCAGTTACTCGTTAGCGGGGGTGACCTCTGGGGCCAACGTCCTGACTTTC. Translation gives CASSYSLAGVTSGANVLTF.

The rearrangement joins TRBV6-5 to TRBJ2-5, with a weak D call TRBD1 (5 bases). V lost 7 bases, J lost 9 bases, and 12 bases lay in between. The CDR3 extends over 11 amino acids. Germline values: CDR1 MNHEY, CDR2 SVGAGI. The CDR3 protein is CASKSTRAQYF. Written as DNA, the CDR3 is TGTGCCAGCAAGTCCACCAGGGCCCAGTACTTC.

The genes are TRBV5-1 and TRBJ2-1, with TRBD2 matching 9 bases. Germline values: CDR1 SGHRS, CDR2 YFSETQ. V dropped 4 bases and J dropped 2; count of bases not matched to a gene: 7. The CDR3 totals 16 residues. The CDR3 here is CASSSTSGSAYNEQFF. The CDR3 DNA reads as TGCGCCAGCAGCAGTACTAGCGGGTCCGCCTACAATGAGCAGTTCTTC.

V gene TRBV5-1 combines with J gene TRBJ2-1; 7 positions match TRBD1. The CDR3 spans 14 residues. V shed 4 bases and J 6 bases; nucleotides not matched to a gene: 7. CDR1 and CDR2 (germline): SGHRS, YFSETQ. CDR3 protein: CASSEGTVTNEQFF. In nucleotides, the CDR3 is TGCGCCAGCAGCGAGGGGACAGTCACCAATGAGCAGTTCTTC. Based on the CDR3 plus reference TRBV5-1 and TRBJ2-1, the full variable domain is KAGVTQTPRYLIKTRGQQVTLSCSPISGHRSVSWYQQTPGQGLQFLFEYFSETQRNKGNFPGRFSGRQFSNSRSEMNVSTLELGDSALYLCASSEGTVTNEQFFGPGTRLTVL.